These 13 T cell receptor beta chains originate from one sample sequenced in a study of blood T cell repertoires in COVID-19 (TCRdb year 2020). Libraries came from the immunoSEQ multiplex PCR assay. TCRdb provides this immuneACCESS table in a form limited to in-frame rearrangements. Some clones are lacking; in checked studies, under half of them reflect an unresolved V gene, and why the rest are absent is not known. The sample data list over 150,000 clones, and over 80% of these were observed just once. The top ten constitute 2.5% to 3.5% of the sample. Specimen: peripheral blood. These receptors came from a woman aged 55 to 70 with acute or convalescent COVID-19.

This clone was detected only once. The CDR3 loop is CASSLLTGYSPLHF. The CDR3 nucleotides are TGTGCCAGCAGCTTACTGACAGGTTATTCACCCCTCCACTTT. V is TRBV7-9 and J is TRBJ1-6; perhaps TRBD1 as D (6 bases). CDR1 SEHNR and CDR2 FQNEAQ come from the germline V gene (reference sequence). The CDR3 sequence is 14 residues long. Trimming removed 2 bases from V and 8 bases from J, with 10 bases in between.

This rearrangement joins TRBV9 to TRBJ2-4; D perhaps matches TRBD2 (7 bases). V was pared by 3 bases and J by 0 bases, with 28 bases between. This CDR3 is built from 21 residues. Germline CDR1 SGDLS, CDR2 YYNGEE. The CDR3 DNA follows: TGTGCCAGCAGCGCCTCTTGGGGGGGCAGGGATAGTGGACTAGCCAAAAACATTCAGTACTTC. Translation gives CASSASWGGRDSGLAKNIQYF.

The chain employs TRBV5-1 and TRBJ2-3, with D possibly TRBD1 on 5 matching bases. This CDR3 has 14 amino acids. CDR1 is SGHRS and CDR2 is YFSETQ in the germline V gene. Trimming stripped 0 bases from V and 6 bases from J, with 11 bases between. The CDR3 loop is CASSLGQGRDTQYF. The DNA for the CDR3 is TGCGCCAGCAGCTTGGGGCAGGGAAGGGATACGCAGTATTTT.

The CDR3 DNA reads TGTGCCAGCTCACCACCTAGTGCAGGTCGCTCTGGAAACACCATATATTTT. Amino acid sequence: CASSPPSAGRSGNTIYF. The V and J genes are TRBV18 and TRBJ1-3; D is uncertain. The CDR3 spans 17 residues. The germline V gene encodes CDR1 KGHSH and CDR2 LQKENI. V lost 0 bases to trimming and J lost 0 bases, with 12 bases between them.

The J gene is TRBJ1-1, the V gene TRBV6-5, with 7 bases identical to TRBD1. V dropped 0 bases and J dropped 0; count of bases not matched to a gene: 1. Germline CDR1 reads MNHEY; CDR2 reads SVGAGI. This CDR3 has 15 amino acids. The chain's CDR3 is CASSYSGTVNTEAFF. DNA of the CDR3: TGTGCCAGCAGTTACTCAGGGACAGTGAACACTGAAGCTTTCTTT.

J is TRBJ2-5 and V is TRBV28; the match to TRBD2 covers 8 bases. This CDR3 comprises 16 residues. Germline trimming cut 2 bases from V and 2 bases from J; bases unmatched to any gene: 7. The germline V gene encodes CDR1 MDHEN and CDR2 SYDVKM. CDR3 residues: CASSLPRGGGQETQYF. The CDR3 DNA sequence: TGTGCCAGCAGTTTACCCAGGGGCGGGGGGCAAGAGACCCAGTACTTC.

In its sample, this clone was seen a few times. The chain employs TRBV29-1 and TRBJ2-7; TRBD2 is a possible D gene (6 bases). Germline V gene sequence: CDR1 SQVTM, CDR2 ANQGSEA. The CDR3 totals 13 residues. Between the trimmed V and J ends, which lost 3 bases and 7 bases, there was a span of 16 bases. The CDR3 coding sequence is TGCAGCGTTGATCAGGGACTCTTCGGAGAGCAGTACTTC. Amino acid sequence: CSVDQGLFGEQYF.

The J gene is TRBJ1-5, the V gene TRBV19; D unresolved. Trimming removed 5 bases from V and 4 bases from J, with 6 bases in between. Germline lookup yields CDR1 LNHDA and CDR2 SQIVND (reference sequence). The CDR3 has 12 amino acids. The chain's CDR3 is CASSSLNQPQHF. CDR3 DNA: TGTGCCAGTAGTTCTTTAAATCAGCCCCAGCATTTT.

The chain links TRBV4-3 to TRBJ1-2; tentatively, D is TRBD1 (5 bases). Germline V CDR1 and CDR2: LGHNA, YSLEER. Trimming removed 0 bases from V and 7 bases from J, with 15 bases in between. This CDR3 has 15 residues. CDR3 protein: CASSQESGHGGGYTF. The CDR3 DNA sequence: TGCGCCAGCAGCCAAGAATCAGGACACGGGGGTGGCTACACCTTC.

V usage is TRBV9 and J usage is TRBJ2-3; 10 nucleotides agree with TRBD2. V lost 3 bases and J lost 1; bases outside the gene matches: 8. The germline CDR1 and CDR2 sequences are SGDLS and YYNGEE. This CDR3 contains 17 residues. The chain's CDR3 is CASSAKLAGIGTDTQYF. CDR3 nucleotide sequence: TGTGCCAGCAGCGCCAAACTAGCGGGGATCGGCACAGATACGCAGTATTTT.

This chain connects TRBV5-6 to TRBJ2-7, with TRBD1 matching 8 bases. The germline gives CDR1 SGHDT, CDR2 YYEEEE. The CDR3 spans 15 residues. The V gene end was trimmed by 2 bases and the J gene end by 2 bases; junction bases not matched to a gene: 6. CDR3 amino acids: CASSFRGTGTYEQYF. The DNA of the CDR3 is TGTGCCAGCAGCTTCCGCGGGACAGGCACCTACGAGCAGTACTTC.

The CDR3 DNA reads as TGTGCCAGCAGCGTAGTAGCAATGAACACTGAAGCTTTCTTT. Translated: CASSVVAMNTEAFF. The rearrangement links TRBV9 to TRBJ1-1, with no clear D. V dropped 0 bases and J dropped 0 bases, with 6 bases sitting between them. The CDR3 runs to 14 residues. CDR1 is SGDLS, CDR2 YYNGEE, per germline.

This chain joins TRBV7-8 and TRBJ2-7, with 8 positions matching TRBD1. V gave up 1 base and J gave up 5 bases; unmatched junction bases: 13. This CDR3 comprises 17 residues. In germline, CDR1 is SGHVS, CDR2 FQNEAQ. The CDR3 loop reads CASSLEVRTGRRNEQYF. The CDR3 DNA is TGTGCCAGCAGCTTAGAGGTCCGGACAGGGAGGAGGAACGAGCAGTACTTC.